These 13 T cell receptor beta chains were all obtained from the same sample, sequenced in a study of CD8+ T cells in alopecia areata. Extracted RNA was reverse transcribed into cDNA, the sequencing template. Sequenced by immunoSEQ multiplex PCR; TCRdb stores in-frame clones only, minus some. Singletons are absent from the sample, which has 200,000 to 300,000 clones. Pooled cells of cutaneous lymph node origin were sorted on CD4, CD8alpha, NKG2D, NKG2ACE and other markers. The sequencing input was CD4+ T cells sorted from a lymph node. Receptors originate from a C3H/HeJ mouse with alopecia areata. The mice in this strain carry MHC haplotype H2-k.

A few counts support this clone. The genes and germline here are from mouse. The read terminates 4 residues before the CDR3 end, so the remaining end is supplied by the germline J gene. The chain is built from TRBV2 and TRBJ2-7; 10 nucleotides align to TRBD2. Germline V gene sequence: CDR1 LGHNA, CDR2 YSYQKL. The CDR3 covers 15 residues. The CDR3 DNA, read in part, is TGTGCCAGCAGCCAAGATCTCTGGGGGGGCGAT. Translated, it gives CASSQDLWGGD. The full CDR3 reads CASSQDLWGGDEQYF.

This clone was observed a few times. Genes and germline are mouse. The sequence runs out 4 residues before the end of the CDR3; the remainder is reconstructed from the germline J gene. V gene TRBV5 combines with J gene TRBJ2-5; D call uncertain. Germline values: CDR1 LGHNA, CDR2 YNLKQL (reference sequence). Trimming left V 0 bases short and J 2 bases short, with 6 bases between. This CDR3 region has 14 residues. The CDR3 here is CASSQDLAQDTQYF. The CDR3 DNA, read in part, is TGTGCCAGCAGCCAAGATCTGGCCCAAGAC.

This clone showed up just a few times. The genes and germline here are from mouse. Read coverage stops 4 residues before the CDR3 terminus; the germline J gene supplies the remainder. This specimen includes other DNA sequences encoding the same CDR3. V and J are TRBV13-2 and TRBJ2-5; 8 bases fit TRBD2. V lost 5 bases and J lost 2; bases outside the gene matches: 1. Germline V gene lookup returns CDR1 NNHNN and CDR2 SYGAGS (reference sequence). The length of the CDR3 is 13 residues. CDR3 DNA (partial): TGTGCCAGCGGACTGGGGGTCCAAGAC. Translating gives CASGLGVQD. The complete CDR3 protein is CASGLGVQDTQYF.

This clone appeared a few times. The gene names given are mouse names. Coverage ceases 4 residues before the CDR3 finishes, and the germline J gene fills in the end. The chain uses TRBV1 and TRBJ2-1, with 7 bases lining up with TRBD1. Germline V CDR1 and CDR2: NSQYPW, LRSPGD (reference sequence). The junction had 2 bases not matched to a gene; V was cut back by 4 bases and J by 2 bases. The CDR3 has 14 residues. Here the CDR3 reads CTCSGGQYYAEQFF. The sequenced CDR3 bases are TGCACCTGCAGTGGGGGACAGTACTATGCT.

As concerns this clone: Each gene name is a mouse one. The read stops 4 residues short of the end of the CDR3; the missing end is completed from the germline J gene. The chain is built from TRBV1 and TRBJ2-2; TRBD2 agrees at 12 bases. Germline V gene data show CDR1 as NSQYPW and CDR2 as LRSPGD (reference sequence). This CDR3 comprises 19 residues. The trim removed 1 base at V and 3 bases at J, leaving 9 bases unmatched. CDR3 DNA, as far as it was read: TGCACCTGCAGTGCAGCCCTCGGGACTGGGGGGTCGCACACCGGG. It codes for CTCSAALGTGGSHTG. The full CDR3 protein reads CTCSAALGTGGSHTGQLYF.

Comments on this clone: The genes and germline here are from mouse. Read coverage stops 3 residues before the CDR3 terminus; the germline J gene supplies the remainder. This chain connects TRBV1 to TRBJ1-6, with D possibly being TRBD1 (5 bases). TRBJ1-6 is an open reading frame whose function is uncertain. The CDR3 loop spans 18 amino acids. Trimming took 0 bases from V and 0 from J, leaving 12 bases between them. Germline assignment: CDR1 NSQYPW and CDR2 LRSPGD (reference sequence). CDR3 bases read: TGCACCTGCAGTGCAGAAGGCAGGGCGAATTCCTATAATTCGCCC. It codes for CTCSAEGRANSYNSP. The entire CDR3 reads CTCSAEGRANSYNSPLYF.

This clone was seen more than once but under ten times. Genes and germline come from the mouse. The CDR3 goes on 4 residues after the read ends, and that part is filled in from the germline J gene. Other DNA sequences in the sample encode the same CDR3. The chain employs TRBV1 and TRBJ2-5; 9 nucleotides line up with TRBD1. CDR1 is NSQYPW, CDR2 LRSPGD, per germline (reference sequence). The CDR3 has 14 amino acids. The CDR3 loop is CTCSADGTGDTQYF. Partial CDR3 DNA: TGCACCTGCAGTGCAGATGGGACAGGGGAC. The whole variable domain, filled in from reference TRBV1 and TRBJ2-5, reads VTLLEQNPRWRLVPRGQAVNLRCILKNSQYPWMSWYQQDLQKQLQWLFTLRSPGDKEVKSLPGADYLATRVTDTELRLQVANMSQGRTLYCTCSADGTGDTQYFGPGTRLLVL.

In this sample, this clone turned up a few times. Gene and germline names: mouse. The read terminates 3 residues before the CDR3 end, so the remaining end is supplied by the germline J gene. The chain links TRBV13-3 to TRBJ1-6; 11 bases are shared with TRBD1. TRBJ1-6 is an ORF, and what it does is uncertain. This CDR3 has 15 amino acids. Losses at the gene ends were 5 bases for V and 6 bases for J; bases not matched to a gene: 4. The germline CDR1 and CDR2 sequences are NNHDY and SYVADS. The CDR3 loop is CASRAGQGGNSPLYF. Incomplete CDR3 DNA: TGTGCCAGCAGGGCGGGACAGGGGGGTAATTCGCCC.

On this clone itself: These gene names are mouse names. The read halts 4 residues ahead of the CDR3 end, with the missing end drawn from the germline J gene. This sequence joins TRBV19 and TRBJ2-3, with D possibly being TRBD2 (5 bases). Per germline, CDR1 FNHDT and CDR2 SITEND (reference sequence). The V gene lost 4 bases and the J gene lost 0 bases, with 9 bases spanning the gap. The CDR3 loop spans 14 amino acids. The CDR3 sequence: CASSPWESAETLYF. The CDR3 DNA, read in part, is TGTGCCAGCAGTCCCTGGGAAAGTGCAGAA.

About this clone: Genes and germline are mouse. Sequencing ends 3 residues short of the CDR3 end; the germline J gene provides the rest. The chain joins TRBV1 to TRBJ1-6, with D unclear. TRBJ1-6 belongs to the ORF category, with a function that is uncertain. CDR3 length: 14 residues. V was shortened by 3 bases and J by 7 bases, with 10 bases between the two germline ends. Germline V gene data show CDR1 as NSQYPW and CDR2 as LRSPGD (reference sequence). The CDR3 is CTCSAEYRNSPLYF. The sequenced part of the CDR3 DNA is TGCACCTGCAGTGCGGAATACAGAAATTCGCCC.

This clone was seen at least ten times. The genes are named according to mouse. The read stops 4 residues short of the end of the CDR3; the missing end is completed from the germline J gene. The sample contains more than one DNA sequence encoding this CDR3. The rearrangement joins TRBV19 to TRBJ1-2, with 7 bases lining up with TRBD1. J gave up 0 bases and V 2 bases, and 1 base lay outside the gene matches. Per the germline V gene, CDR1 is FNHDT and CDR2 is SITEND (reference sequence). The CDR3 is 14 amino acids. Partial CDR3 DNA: TGTGCCAGCAGTATTGGGACAGCAAACTCC. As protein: CASSIGTANS. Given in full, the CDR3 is CASSIGTANSDYTF.

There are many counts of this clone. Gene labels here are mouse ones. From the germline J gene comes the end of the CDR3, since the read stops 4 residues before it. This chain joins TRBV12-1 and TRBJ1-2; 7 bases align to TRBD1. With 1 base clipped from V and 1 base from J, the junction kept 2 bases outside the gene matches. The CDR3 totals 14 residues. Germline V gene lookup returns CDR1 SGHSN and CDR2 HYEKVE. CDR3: CASSLTGLNSDYTF. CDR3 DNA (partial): TGTGCCAGCTCTCTGACAGGGTTAAACTCC.

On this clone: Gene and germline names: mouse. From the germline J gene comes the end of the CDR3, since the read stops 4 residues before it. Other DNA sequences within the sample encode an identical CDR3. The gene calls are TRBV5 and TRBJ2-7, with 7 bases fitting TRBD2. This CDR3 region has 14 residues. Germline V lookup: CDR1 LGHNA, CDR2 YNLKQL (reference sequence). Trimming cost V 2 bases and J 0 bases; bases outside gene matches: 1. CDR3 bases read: TGTGCCAGCAGCCAAACTGGGGCCTCCTAT. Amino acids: CASSQTGASY. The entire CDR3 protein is CASSQTGASYEQYF.